One TCR beta chain is described in this entry. Its antigen is not identified. The V end lost 1 base, the J end lost 6 bases, and 12 bases lay between the germline ends. The CDR3 has 15 residues. Germline V gene sequence: CDR1 KGHSH, CDR2 LQKENI. Vbeta (60) and Jbeta (13) primers were used in the PCR. The table came from immunoSEQ multiplex PCR; TCRdb's copy has only in-frame clones and leaves some out. This table holds about 120,000 clones, roughly four fifths found once. This specimen comes from a study of cytomegalovirus exposure and HLA in healthy donors. Study results and caveats: A later analysis revealed that TCR association rates differed between HLA loci, peaking at DRB1 and bottoming out at HLA-C. Among TCR sequences, most were rare, though some public TCRs appeared in many donors. Sequencing had likely introduced a cluster of highly shared sequence variants as an artifact. Confirmation in vitro established that a few CMV-associated chains were specific for CMV antigens.

What was sequenced was PBMCs. The chain uses TRBV18 and TRBJ2-2; weak D call: TRBD2 (6 bases). This TCR derives from a man in his forties in good health and CMV-seronegative. The CDR3 protein is CASSPLGEAAGELFF. CDR3 in DNA: TGTGCCAGCTCACCACTGGGGGAGGCGGCCGGGGAGCTGTTTTTT. The variable domain in full, completed from reference TRBV18 and TRBJ2-2, reads NAGVMQNPRHLVRRRGQEARLRCSPMKGHSHVYWYRQLPEEGLKFMVYLQKENIIDESGMPKERFSAEFPKEGPSILRIQQVVRGDSAAYFCASSPLGEAAGELFFGEGSRLTVL.